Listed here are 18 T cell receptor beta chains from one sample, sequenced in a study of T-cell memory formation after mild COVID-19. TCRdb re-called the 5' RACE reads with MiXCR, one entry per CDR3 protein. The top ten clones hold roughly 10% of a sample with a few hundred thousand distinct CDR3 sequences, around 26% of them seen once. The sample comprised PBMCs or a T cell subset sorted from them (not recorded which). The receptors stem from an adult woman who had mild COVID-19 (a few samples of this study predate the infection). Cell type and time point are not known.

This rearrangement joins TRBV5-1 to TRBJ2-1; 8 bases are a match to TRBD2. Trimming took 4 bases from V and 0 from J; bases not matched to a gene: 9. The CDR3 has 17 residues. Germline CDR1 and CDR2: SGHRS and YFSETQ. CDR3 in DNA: TGCGCCAGCAGCCGGATACCGAGCGGGAGCTCCTACAATGAGCAGTTCTTC. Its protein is CASSRIPSGSSYNEQFF. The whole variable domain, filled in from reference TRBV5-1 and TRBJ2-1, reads KAGVTQTPRYLIKTRGQQVTLSCSPISGHRSVSWYQQTPGQGLQFLFEYFSETQRNKGNFPGRFSGRQFSNSRSEMNVSTLELGDSALYLCASSRIPSGSSYNEQFFGPGTRLTVL.

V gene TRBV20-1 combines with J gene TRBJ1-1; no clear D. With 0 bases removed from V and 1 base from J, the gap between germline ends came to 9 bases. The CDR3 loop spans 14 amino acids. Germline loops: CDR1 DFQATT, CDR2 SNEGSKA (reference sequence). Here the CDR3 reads CSARDPQANTEAFF. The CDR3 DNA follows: TGCAGTGCTAGAGATCCCCAGGCGAACACTGAAGCTTTCTTT.

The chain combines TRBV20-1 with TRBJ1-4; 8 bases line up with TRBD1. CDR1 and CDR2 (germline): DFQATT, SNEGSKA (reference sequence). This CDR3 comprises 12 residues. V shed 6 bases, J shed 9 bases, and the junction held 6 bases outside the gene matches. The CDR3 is CSAVTGDKKLFF. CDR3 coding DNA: TGCAGTGCGGTGACAGGGGACAAAAAACTGTTTTTT.

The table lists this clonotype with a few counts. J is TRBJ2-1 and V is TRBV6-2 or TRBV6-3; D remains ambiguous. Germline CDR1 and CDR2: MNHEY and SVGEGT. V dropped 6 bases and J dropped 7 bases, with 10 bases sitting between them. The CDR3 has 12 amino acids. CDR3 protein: CASRPVGNEQFF. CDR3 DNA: TGTGCCAGCAGGCCCGTCGGAAATGAGCAGTTCTTC.

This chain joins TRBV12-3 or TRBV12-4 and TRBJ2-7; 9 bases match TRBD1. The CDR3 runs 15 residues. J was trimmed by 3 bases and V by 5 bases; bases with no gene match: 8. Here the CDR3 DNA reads TGTGCCAGCAGTCCCGGGACAGGGAGGATCTACGAGCAGTACTTC. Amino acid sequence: CASSPGTGRIYEQYF.

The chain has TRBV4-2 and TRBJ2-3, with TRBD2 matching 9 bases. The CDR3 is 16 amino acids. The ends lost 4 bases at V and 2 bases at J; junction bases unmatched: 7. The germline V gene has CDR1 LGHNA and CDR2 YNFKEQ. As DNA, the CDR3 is TGTGCCAGCAGCCTTACCGGGACTAGCTACACAGATACGCAGTATTTT. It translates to CASSLTGTSYTDTQYF.

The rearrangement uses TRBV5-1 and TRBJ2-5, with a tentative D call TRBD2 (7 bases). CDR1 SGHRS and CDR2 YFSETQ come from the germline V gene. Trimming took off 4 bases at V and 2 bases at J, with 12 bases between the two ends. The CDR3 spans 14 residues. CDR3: CASSPGGPQETQYF. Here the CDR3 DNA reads TGCGCCAGCAGCCCGGGGGGCCCGCAAGAGACCCAGTACTTC.

CDR3 protein: CASSHRLPQETQYF. The CDR3 bases are TGTGCCAGCAGCCATAGACTTCCCCAAGAGACCCAGTACTTC. The rearrangement uses TRBV4-2 and TRBJ2-5, with D unresolved. This CDR3 is built from 14 residues. Germline V lookup: CDR1 LGHNA, CDR2 YNFKEQ. Trimming pared 3 bases from V and 1 base from J, leaving 9 bases between.

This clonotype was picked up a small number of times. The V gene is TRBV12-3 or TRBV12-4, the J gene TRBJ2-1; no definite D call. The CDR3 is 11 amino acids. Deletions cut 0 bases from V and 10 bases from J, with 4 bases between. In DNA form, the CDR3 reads TGTGCCAGCAGTTTAGCGGCCGAGCAGTTCTTC. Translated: CASSLAAEQFF.

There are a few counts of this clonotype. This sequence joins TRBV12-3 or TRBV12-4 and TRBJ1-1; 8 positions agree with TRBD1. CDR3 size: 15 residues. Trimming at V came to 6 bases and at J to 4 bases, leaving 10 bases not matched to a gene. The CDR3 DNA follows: TGTGCCAGCAGCCCTATGGACAGGGATAGCACTGAAGCTTTCTTT. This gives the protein CASSPMDRDSTEAFF.

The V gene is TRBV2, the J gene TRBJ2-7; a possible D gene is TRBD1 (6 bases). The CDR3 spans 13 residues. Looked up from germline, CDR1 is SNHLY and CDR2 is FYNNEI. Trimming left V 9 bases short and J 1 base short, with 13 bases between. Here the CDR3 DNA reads TGTGCCAGTGACCCGGGACAATCCTACGAGCAGTACTTC. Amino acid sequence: CASDPGQSYEQYF.

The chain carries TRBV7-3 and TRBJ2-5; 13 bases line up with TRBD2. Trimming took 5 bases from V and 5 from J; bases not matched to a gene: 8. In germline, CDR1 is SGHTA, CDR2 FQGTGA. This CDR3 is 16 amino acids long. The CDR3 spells CASSPMGLAGRETQYF. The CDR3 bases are TGTGCCAGCAGCCCGATGGGACTAGCGGGAAGGGAGACCCAGTACTTC.

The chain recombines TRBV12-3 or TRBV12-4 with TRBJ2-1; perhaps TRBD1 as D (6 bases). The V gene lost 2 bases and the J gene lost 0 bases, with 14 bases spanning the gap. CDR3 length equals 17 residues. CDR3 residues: CASSLKRGTPSYNEQFF. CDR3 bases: TGTGCCAGCAGTTTAAAGCGAGGGACACCCTCCTACAATGAGCAGTTCTTC.

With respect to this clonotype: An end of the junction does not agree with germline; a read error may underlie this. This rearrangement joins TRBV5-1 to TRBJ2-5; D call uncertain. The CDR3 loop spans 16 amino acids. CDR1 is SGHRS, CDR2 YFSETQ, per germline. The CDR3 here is CASSLEPGLALETQYF. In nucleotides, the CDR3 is TGCGCCAGCAGTTTGGAGCCCGGGTTGGCTTTGGAGACCCAGTACTTC.

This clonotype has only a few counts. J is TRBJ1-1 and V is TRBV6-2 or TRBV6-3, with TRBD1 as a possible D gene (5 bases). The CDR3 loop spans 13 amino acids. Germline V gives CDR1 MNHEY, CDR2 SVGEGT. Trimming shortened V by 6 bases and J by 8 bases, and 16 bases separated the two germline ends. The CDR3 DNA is TGTGCCAGCAGCCTCACAGGTTTAGTGGAAGCTTTCTTT. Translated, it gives CASSLTGLVEAFF.

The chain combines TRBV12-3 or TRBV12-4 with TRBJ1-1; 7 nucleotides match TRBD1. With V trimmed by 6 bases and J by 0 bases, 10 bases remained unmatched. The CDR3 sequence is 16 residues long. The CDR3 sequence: CASRNRSDRLNTEAFF. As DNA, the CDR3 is TGTGCCAGCAGGAACCGCTCGGACAGGTTGAACACTGAAGCTTTCTTT.

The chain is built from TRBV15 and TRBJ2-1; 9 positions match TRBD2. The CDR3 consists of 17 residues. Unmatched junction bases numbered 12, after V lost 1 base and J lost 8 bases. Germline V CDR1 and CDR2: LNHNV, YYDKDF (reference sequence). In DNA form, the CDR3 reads TGTGCCACCAGCAGAGCGTCTAGCGGGATAAATGGGGATGAGCAGTTCTTC. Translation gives CATSRASSGINGDEQFF.

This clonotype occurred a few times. The CDR3 region is CASSQGEAGGPGPYEQYF. The CDR3 region has the DNA TGTGCCAGCAGCCAAGGAGAAGCGGGAGGGCCGGGTCCCTACGAGCAGTACTTC. This chain links TRBV3-1 with TRBJ2-7; 10 nucleotides agree with TRBD2. The CDR3 is made up of 18 amino acids. The germline CDR1 and CDR2 sequences are LGHDT and YNNKEL (reference sequence). The V and J ends lost 1 base and 2 bases, in that order; junction bases with no gene match: 11.